This TCR beta chain is drawn from a study of neoadjuvant anti-PD-1 for oral cavity cancer. Whole-study results and caveats: Pretreatment Treg/Th17 ratio correlated inversely with post-treatment tumor clonality.

Germline lookup yields CDR1 ENHRY and CDR2 SYGVKD. The CDR3 covers 14 residues. The J segment lost 6 bases and the V segment lost 8 bases, leaving 8 bases of the junction unmatched. Sequencing used immunoSEQ multiplex PCR; TCRdb keeps in-frame clones, though not all of them. The table includes about 14,000 clones, around 60% detected once. Concerning this clone itself: Its specificity is unknown.

These newly diagnosed stage II-IVA oral cavity squamous cell carcinoma patients had no prior systemic or radiation treatment. The rearrangement joins TRBV10-3 to TRBJ1-1; 11 nucleotides align to TRBD1. Specimen: PBMCs, collected before nivolumab (anti-PD-1) treatment. The receptor comes from a person aged 40 to 85 with oral cavity squamous cell carcinoma. CDR3 in DNA: TGTGCCATCGGGACAGGGGGAGGGACCCCTGAAGCTTTCTTT. Translation: CAIGTGGGTPEAFF.